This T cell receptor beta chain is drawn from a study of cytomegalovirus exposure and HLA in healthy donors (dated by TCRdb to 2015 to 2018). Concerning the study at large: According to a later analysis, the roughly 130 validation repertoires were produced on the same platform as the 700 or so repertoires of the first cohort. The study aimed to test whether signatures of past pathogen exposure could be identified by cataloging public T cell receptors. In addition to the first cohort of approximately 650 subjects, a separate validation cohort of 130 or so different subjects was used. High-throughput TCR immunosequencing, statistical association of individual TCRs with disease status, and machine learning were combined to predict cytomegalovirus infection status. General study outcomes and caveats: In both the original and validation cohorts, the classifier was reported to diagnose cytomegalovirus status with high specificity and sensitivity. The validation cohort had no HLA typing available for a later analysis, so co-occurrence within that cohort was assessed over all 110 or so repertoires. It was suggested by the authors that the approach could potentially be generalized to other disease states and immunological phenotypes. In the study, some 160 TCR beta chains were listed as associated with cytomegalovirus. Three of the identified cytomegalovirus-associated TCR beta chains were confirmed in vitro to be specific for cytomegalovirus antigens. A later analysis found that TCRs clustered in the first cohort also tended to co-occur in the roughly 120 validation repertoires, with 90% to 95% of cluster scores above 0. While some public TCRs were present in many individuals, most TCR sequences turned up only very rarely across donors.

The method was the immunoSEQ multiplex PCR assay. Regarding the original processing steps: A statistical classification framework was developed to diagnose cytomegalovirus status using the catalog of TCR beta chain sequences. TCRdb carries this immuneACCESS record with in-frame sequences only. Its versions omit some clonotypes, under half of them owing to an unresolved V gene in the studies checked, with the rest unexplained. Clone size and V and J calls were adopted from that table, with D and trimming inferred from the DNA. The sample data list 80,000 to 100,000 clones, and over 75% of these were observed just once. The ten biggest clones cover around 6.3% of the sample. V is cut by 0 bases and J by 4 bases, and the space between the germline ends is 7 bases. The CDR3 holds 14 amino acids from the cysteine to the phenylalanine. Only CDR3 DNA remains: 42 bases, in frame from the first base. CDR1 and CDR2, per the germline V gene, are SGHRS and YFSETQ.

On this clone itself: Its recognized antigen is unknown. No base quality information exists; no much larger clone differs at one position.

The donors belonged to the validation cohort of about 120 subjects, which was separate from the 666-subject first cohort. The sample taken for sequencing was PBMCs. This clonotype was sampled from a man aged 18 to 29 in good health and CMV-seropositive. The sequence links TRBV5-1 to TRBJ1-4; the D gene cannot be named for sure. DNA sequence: TGCGCCAGCAGCTTGGTCGGTGATAATGAAAAACTGTTTTTT. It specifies CASSLVGDNEKLFF.